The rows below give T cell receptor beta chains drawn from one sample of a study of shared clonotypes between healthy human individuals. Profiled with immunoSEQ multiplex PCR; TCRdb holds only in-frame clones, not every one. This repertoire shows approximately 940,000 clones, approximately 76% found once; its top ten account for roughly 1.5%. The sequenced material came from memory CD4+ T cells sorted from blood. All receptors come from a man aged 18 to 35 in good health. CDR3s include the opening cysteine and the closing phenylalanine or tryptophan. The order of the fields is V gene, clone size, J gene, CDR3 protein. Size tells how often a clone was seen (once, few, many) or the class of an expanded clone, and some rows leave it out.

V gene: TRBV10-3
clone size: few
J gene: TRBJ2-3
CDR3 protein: CAVEGDGTDTQYF

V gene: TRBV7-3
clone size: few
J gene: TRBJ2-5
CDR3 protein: CASSLGLQGGQETQYF

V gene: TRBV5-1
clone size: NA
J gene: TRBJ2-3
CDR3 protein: CASSLEGRKTDTQYF

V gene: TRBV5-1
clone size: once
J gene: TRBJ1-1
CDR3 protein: CASSLATSTVTEAFF

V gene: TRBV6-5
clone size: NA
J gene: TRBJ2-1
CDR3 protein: CASSYWGDLYNEQFF

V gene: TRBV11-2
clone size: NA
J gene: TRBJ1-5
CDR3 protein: CASSLGVGGYNQPQHF

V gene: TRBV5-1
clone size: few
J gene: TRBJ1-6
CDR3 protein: CASSLDGPENSPLHF

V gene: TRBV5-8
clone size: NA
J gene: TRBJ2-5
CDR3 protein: CASSAWTDQETQYF

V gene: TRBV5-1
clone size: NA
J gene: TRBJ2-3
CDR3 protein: CASSPATGWTSTDTQYF

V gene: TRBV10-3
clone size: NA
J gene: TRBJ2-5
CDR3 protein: CAISLRLAGTYQETQYF

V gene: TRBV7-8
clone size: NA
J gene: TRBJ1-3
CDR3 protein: CASSSWDRGNTIYF

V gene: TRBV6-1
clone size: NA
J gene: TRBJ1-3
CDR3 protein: CASLTQGSGNTIYF

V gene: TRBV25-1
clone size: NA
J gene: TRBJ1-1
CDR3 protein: CASSSTELTGEAFF

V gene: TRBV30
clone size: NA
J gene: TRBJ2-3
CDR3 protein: CARPDNGDRGIITDTQYF

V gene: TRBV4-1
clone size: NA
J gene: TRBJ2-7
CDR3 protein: CASSPTTSDSTLHEQYF

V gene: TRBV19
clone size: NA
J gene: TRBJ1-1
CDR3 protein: CASSQIPKGQVNTEAFF

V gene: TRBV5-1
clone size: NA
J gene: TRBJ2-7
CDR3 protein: CASSLEGTGGYEQYF

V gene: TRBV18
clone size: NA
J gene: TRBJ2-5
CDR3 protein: CASSPERETQYF

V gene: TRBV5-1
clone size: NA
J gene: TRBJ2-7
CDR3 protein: CASQGDPGTYEQYF

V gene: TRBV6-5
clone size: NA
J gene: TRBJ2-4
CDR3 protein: CASSLTGGNIQYF

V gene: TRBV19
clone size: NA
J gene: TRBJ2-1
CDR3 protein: CASSILGGPYNEQFF

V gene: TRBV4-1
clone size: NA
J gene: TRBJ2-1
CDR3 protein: CASSHRAGGGANEQFF

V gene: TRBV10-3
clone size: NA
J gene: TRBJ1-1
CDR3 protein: CATQGGGTEAFF

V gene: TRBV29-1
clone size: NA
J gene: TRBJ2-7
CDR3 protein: CSVGRFDRGNEQYF

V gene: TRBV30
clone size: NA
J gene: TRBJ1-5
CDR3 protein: CAWAIKGREQPQHF

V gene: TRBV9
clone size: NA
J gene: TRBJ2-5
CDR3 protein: CASSVGAGNQETQYF

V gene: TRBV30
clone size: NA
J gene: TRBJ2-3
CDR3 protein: CAWRFWGTDTQYF

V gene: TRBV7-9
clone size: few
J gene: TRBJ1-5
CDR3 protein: CASSLYEDQPQHF

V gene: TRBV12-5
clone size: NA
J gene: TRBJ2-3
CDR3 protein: CASGLWDIGTDTQYF

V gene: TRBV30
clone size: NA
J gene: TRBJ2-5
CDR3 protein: CAWSIPPGGETQYF

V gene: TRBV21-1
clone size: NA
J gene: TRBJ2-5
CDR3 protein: CASSMTGNEGGQETQYF

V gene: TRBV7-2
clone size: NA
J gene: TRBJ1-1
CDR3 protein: CASSSNTGGSTEAFF

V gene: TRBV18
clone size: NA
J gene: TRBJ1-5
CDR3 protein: CASSPWVDQPQHF

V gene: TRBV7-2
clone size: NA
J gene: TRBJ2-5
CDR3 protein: CASSFNNGIETQYF

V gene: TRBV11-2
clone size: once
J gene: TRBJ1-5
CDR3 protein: CASSLEGGQPQHF

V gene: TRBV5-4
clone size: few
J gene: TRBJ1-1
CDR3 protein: CASSLEAAMNTEAFF

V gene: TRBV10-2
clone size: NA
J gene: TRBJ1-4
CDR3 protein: CASSETRDNEKLFF

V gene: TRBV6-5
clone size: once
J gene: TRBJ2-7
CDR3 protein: CASGSGGRHEQYF

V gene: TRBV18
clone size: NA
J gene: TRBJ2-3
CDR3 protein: CASSPARGYDTQYF

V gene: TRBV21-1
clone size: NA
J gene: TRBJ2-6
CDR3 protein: CASSKGEGAGSGANVLTF

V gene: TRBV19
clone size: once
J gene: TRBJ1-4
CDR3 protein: CASRQAATNEKLFF

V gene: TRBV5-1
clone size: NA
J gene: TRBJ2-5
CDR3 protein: CASSLAGLAGSPETQYF

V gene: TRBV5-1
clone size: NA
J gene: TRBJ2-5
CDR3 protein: CASSLGMKGGETQYF

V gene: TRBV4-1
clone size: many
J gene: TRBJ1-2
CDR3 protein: CASSQARGDGYTF

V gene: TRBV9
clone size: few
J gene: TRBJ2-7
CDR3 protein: CASSARLQGAEQYF

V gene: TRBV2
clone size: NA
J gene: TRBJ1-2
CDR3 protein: CASSEAGDGFKAGYTF

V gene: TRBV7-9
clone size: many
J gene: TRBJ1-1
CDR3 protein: CASRQGWTEAFF

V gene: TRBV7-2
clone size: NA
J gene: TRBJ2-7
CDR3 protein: CASSLAPLSSYEQYF

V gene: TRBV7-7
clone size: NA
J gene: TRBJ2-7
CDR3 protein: CASSFPPPLDEQYF

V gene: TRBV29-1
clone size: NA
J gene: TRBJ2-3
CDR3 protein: CSARFSTDTQYF

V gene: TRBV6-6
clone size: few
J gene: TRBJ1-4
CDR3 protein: CASSSVGEKLFF

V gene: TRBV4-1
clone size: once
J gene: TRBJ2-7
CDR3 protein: CASSRPGQRDEQYF

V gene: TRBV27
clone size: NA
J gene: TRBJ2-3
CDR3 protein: CASSLFWGLSTDTQYF

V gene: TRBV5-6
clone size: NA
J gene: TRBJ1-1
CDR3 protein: CASTGTKNTEAFF

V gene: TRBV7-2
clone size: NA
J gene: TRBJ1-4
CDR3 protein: CASSLVGGQLNEKLFF